The T cell receptor beta chain under discussion was sequenced for a study of shared clonotypes between healthy human individuals. Method: immunoSEQ multiplex PCR; TCRdb's copy keeps in-frame clones and lacks some. The sample carries roughly 1 million clones, 75% to 85% recorded once. This CDR3 spans 12 amino acids. Germline V CDR1 and CDR2: GTSNPN, SVGIG (reference sequence). Trimming pared 0 bases from V and 9 bases from J, leaving 10 bases between. The chain combines TRBV30 with TRBJ2-3; a possible D gene is TRBD2 (7 bases). The sample taken for sequencing was memory CD4+ T cells from PBMCs. Sample subset: CD45RA-negative fraction. The receptor was isolated from a man between 18 and 29 years old in good health. Some clones in this sample may be carry-over from other donors' samples. The CDR3, as DNA: TGTGCCTGGAGTGTACCGGGGGGCACGCAGTATTTT. Translation: CAWSVPGGTQYF.